This TCR beta chain is from a study of T cell repertoires in cytomegalovirus infection (dated by TCRdb to about 2019). A note on the overall study: The HLA type of each donor mattered for the analysis, because public TCR beta signatures pointed to carriage of CMV infection along with the matching HLA type. General conclusions and limits of the study: Carriers of CMV infection plus the relevant HLA type were discriminated by the cumulative frequency of public TCR beta family members in the study cohort and in an independent approximately 360-donor cohort. The ex vivo response was dominated by HLA-C-restricted CMV-specific TCR beta clonotypes, which also provided the single most frequent clonotype in two of eight donors.

Sequenced on an Illumina HiSeq 1500. TCRdb reran the public reads through fastp at Q25 and MiXCR, keeping productive beta chains. Entries that share a CDR3 protein sequence are merged under the most common genes and DNA. Counted in this sample were about 140,000 distinct CDR3 sequences; roughly 6% of them appeared once. Approximately 18% of the sample is held by the ten biggest clonotypes. This clonotype has at least ten counts. Its target antigen remains unknown. No base-level quality is on record; no much larger clone is a single base apart. Spanning cysteine to phenylalanine, the CDR3 consists of 15 amino acids. The sequence is cut down to CDR3 DNA, 45 bases in frame from base 1. The germline V gene specifies SGHVS as CDR1 and FNYEAQ as CDR2. V is pared back by 5 bases and J by 4 bases, with 17 bases lying between the germline termini.

The sample comprised PBMCs. Recombination joined TRBV7-6 with TRBJ1-2, and the D gene may be TRBD1, 5 bases matching. This receptor was obtained from a human donor in good health (CMV status not recorded). Some clones in this sample may be carry-over from other donors' samples. The nucleotide sequence reads as follows: TGTGCCAGCAGCCCCAGGGCAGCGGCAAGCTATGGCTACACCTTC. Translated, it gives CASSPRAAASYGYTF.